These 12 T cell receptor beta chains originate from one sample sequenced in a study of cytomegalovirus exposure and HLA in healthy donors. This PCR relied on a set of 60 Vbeta primers and 13 Jbeta primers. Clones were sequenced by immunoSEQ multiplex PCR, and TCRdb holds only the in-frame ones, with some missing. The table has some 90,000 clones, around 74% seen once. The specimen was PBMCs. Source of these receptors: a boy younger than 18 in good health and CMV-seronegative.

The rearrangement links TRBV28 to TRBJ2-5; 10 nucleotides align to TRBD2. Trimming took 2 bases from V and 7 from J; bases not matched to a gene: 10. This CDR3 region has 16 residues. CDR1 and CDR2 (germline): MDHEN, SYDVKM. The CDR3 DNA is TGTGCCAGCAGTTTAAGGGCTAGCGGGGGCGGGGGGACCCAGTACTTC. Protein product: CASSLRASGGGGTQYF. The entire variable domain, with the rest obtained from reference TRBV28 and TRBJ2-5, is as follows: DVKVTQSSRYLVKRTGEKVFLECVQDMDHENMFWYRQDPGLGLRLIYFSYDVKMKEKGDIPEGYSVSREKKERFSLILESASTNQTSMYLCASSLRASGGGGTQYFGPGTRLLVL.

The chain uses TRBV5-1 and TRBJ1-1, with D unresolved. Between the trimmed V and J ends, which lost 4 bases and 10 bases, there was a span of 23 bases. The CDR3 has 15 amino acids. Germline CDR1 reads SGHRS; CDR2 reads YFSETQ. CDR3 residues: CASSLAFDPKTGAFF. The CDR3 nucleotides are TGCGCCAGCAGCCTGGCGTTCGACCCCAAAACGGGAGCTTTCTTT.

This chain uses TRBV6-5 with TRBJ1-1; tentative D call: TRBD1 (5 bases). Germline V gene lookup returns CDR1 MNHEY and CDR2 SVGAGI. This CDR3 is built from 11 residues. The V and J ends lost 6 bases and 7 bases respectively, with 9 bases between them. CDR3 in amino acids: CASSREGEAFF. The DNA for the CDR3 is TGTGCCAGCAGCAGGGAAGGTGAAGCTTTCTTT.

The CDR3 bases are TGTGCCAGTGTACAGGGGTTTAATGAAAAACTGTTTTTT. Its translation is CASVQGFNEKLFF. The chain couples TRBV28 to TRBJ1-4, with 7 bases matching TRBD1. Germline values: CDR1 MDHEN, CDR2 SYDVKM. CDR3 length: 13 amino acids. The V gene end was trimmed by 9 bases and the J gene end by 4 bases; junction bases not matched to a gene: 5. Supplemented by reference TRBV28 and TRBJ1-4, the full variable domain reads DVKVTQSSRYLVKRTGEKVFLECVQDMDHENMFWYRQDPGLGLRLIYFSYDVKMKEKGDIPEGYSVSREKKERFSLILESASTNQTSMYLCASVQGFNEKLFFGSGTQLSVL.

This clone was recorded a few times. The chain recombines TRBV30 with TRBJ1-2; D unresolved. This CDR3 contains 13 residues. Trimming left V 1 base short and J 3 bases short, with 9 bases between. Germline lookup yields CDR1 GTSNPN and CDR2 SVGIG (reference sequence). The CDR3 bases are TGTGCCTGGAGTGGGGGAGGAGACTATGGCTACACCTTC. Amino acids: CAWSGGGDYGYTF.

The chain uses TRBV30 and TRBJ2-6, with D uncertain. The CDR3 runs 17 residues. Looked up from germline, CDR1 is GTSNPN and CDR2 is SVGIG (reference sequence). V lost 2 bases, J lost 0 bases, and 14 bases lay in between. This CDR3 is CAWSRIRTVSGANVLTF. The CDR3 bases are TGTGCCTGGAGTAGGATCAGAACAGTCTCTGGGGCCAACGTCCTGACTTTC.

The gene calls are TRBV9 and TRBJ2-7; the D gene is possibly TRBD2 (5 bases). The CDR3 contains 14 residues. Germline assignment: CDR1 SGDLS and CDR2 YYNGEE. V was clipped by 0 bases and J by 2 bases, with 9 bases between them. CDR3 bases: TGTGCCAGCAGCGTAGACGCGGGCGCCTACGAGCAGTACTTC. Amino acid sequence: CASSVDAGAYEQYF.

This clone has a handful of counts. The V call is TRBV6-5, the J call TRBJ2-1, with a tentative D call TRBD1 (7 bases). V lost 0 bases, J lost 4 bases, and 10 bases lay in between. This CDR3 is built from 15 residues. The germline gives CDR1 MNHEY, CDR2 SVGAGI. The CDR3: CASSYSRGQYNEQFF. Here the CDR3 DNA reads TGTGCCAGCAGTTACTCGCGGGGACAGTACAATGAGCAGTTCTTC.

The J gene is TRBJ2-7, the V gene TRBV6-1, with TRBD1 identical over 7 bases. Germline V CDR1 and CDR2: MNHNS, SASEGT. Losses at the gene ends were 8 bases for V and 4 bases for J; bases not matched to a gene: 8. The CDR3 consists of 13 residues. The CDR3 bases are TGTGCCAGCCGGGGAAGGGGGCAATACGAGCAGTACTTC. Encoded protein: CASRGRGQYEQYF.

This chain links TRBV19 with TRBJ1-1; 10 bases match TRBD1. The ends lost 5 bases at V and 4 bases at J; junction bases unmatched: 4. Germline CDR1 LNHDA, CDR2 SQIVND (reference sequence). The CDR3 runs to 14 residues. In DNA, the CDR3 is TGTGCCAGTAGTCTCGGGACAGGGGCCACTGAAGCTTTCTTT. Translation gives CASSLGTGATEAFF.

With regard to this clone: Other DNA sequences in the sample encode the same CDR3. V gene TRBV6-5 combines with J gene TRBJ2-1, with TRBD2 as a possible D gene (6 bases). Germline V gene sequence: CDR1 MNHEY, CDR2 SVGAGI. CDR3 length equals 15 residues. With 0 bases removed from V and 2 bases from J, the gap between germline ends came to 8 bases. CDR3 in amino acids: CASSYSGGTYNEQFF. CDR3 DNA sequence: TGTGCCAGCAGTTACTCCGGGGGAACCTACAATGAGCAGTTCTTC.

The chain combines TRBV6-1 with TRBJ2-7; TRBD1 is a possible D gene (5 bases). The V gene lost 1 base and the J gene lost 2 bases, with 33 bases spanning the gap. This CDR3 has 22 amino acids. The germline V gene has CDR1 MNHNS and CDR2 SASEGT. CDR3 residues: CASSEVGWVLLTQVHTPYEQYF. CDR3 nucleotide sequence: TGTGCCAGCAGTGAAGTGGGGTGGGTTCTGTTAACACAGGTCCACACCCCCTACGAGCAGTACTTC.